The sample holds a few counts of the clone carrying this T cell receptor (beta chain). V lost 5 bases and J lost 5; bases outside the gene matches: 6. The CDR3 spans 15 residues. Germline CDR1 and CDR2: MNHEY and SVGAGI. The data are from a study of blood T cell repertoires in COVID-19. Some clones are missing from TCRdb's copy, which holds only in-frame ones; the method was immunoSEQ multiplex PCR. The sample includes around 370,000 clones, about nine tenths of them seen just once. The source is a woman aged 50 to 60 with COVID-19, enrolled during active disease. Sequencing used peripheral blood. V usage is TRBV6-5 and J usage is TRBJ1-5; 10 bases fit TRBD1. The CDR3 loop reads CASSTRDRGDQPQHF. CDR3 DNA sequence: TGTGCCAGCAGTACCCGGGACAGGGGAGATCAGCCCCAGCATTTT.